The clone carrying this T cell receptor (beta chain) was picked up one time. Its antigen is unknown. The data derive from a study of cytomegalovirus exposure and HLA in healthy donors. The PCR employed 60 Vbeta primers together with 13 Jbeta primers. TCRdb keeps only in-frame clones here, not all; method: immunoSEQ multiplex PCR. The sample lists fewer than 85,000 clones, 65% to 75% occurring once. General study results and limits: Later analysis showed TCR association rates varying by HLA locus, highest for DRB1 and lowest for HLA-C. A later analysis reportedly identified an Asian-associated ancestry cluster as carrying fewer N-insertions than the approximately 710-donor mean.

The sequence was obtained from a man aged 40-50 years in good health and CMV-seropositive. Sequencing input: PBMCs.

CDR3 coding DNA: TGTGCCAGCAGTATCGGGACTAGCGGGAGGTTTGAGCAGTTCTTC. It encodes CASSIGTSGRFEQFF. The rearrangement uses TRBV28 and TRBJ2-1, with 15 positions matching TRBD2. With 5 bases clipped from V and 9 bases from J, the junction kept 5 bases outside the gene matches. The germline V gene has CDR1 MDHEN and CDR2 SYDVKM. CDR3 length: 15 residues.